This is a list of T cell receptor beta chains from one sample in a study of blood T cell repertoires in COVID-19. Generated by immunoSEQ multiplex PCR, the TCRdb table keeps only in-frame clones and is missing some. The table includes roughly 300,000 clones, about 86% detected once. Material for sequencing was PBMCs or T cells enriched from blood (not recorded which). The receptors here all came from a woman aged 40-49 years with acute COVID-19. The CDR3 runs from the conserved cysteine through the conserved F or W. D genes are given only for firm matches. Clone size is given for some rows only: seen once, a few or many times, or a class if the clone is expanded.

J: TRBJ1-2; V: TRBV4-3; D: -; size: -; CDR3: CASSQDRYYGYTF; DNA: TGCGCCAGCAGCCAAGACAGGTACTATGGCTACACCTTC
J: TRBJ2-6; V: TRBV7-9; D: -; size: -; CDR3: CASSLVPRGSGANVLTF; DNA: TGTGCCAGCAGCTTAGTTCCCAGAGGCTCTGGGGCCAACGTCCTGACTTTC
J: TRBJ1-1; V: TRBV3-1/TRBV3-2; D: TRBD1; size: -; CDR3: CASSQTVDRDLSEAFF; DNA: TGTGCCAGCAGCCAGACAGTGGACAGGGACCTCTCTGAAGCTTTCTTT
J: TRBJ2-2; V: TRBV7-3; D: -; size: -; CDR3: CASSSDYTGELFF; DNA: TGTGCCAGCAGCTCCGACTACACCGGGGAGCTGTTTTTT
J: TRBJ2-5; V: TRBV7-9; D: -; size: -; CDR3: CASTPNGGRQETQYF; DNA: TGTGCCAGCACCCCAAACGGGGGGCGGCAAGAGACCCAGTACTTC
J: TRBJ2-1; V: TRBV27; D: -; size: few; CDR3: CASSGGGSAFYNEQFF; DNA: TGTGCCAGCAGTGGGGGCGGGTCGGCTTTCTACAATGAGCAGTTCTTC
J: TRBJ1-5; V: TRBV7-9; D: -; size: -; CDR3: CASSLGLNQPQHF; DNA: TGTGCCAGCAGCTTAGGACTGAATCAGCCCCAGCATTTT
J: TRBJ2-7; V: TRBV7-2; D: TRBD2; size: -; CDR3: CATGAGGSYEQYF; DNA: TGTGCCACCGGAGCGGGGGGATCCTACGAGCAGTACTTC
J: TRBJ1-2; V: TRBV2; D: -; size: -; CDR3: CASRAETSPNYGYTF; DNA: TGTGCCAGCAGGGCGGAGACTTCCCCAAACTATGGCTACACCTTC
J: TRBJ2-2; V: TRBV7-9; D: -; size: -; CDR3: CASSLAYTGELFF; DNA: TGTGCCAGCAGCTTAGCCTACACCGGGGAGCTGTTTTTT
J: TRBJ1-6; V: TRBV6-5; D: -; size: -; CDR3: CASSLGSSYNSPLHF; DNA: TGTGCCAGCAGCCTAGGGAGCTCCTATAATTCACCCCTCCACTTT
J: TRBJ1-1; V: TRBV6-2/TRBV6-3; D: -; size: -; CDR3: CASSYNWGQAFF; DNA: TGTGCCAGCAGTTACAACTGGGGGCAAGCTTTCTTT
J: TRBJ1-3; V: TRBV7-2; D: -; size: -; CDR3: CASSPHAVTTSGNTIYF; DNA: TGTGCCAGCAGCCCGCACGCGGTTACAACCTCTGGAAACACCATATATTTT
J: TRBJ1-1; V: TRBV18; D: TRBD1; size: few; CDR3: CASSPRTGDGTEAFF; DNA: TGTGCCAGCTCACCTAGGACAGGGGATGGCACTGAAGCTTTCTTT
J: TRBJ2-7; V: TRBV5-1; D: TRBD1; size: -; CDR3: CASSTGQGSYEQYF; DNA: TGCGCCAGCAGCACAGGACAGGGGTCCTACGAGCAGTACTTC
J: TRBJ2-4; V: TRBV3-1/TRBV3-2; D: -; size: -; CDR3: CASSHPEPGNIQYF; DNA: TGTGCCAGCAGCCATCCCGAGCCGGGAAACATTCAGTACTTC